The rows below give T cell receptor beta chains drawn from one sample of a study of identical twins. One entry per CDR3 protein, called by TCRdb with MiXCR from the 5' RACE reads. The sample records about 810,000 distinct CDR3 sequences, roughly an eighth being singletons. These data also featured in a second study, about yellow fever vaccine responses in identical twins.

The material sequenced was PBMCs. The receptors here all came from a woman in her late teens or twenties in good health. Both conserved end residues are part of each CDR3. The D gene is left open where the match is weak. Rows may omit the clone size; those that give it use once, few, many or a size class.

TRBD1 | TRBJ1-1 | TRBV6-2/TRBV6-3 | NA | TGTGCCAGCAGGAGGGACAGCATGAACACTGAAGCTTTCTTT | CASRRDSMNTEAFF
NA | TRBJ1-5 | TRBV3-1 | few | TGTGCCAGCAGCCAAAAACAGGGTCACGTCCAGCCCCAGCATTTT | CASSQKQGHVQPQHF
TRBD2 | TRBJ2-1 | TRBV5-1 | NA | TGCGCCAGCAGCTTGTCCCTCGCGGGAGCAGGGTATGAGCAGTTCTTC | CASSLSLAGAGYEQFF
NA | TRBJ2-5 | TRBV7-9 | few | TGTGCCAGCAGCTCAAGGACAGTAAAAGAGACCCAGTACTTC | CASSSRTVKETQYF
NA | TRBJ1-1 | TRBV29-1 | NA | TGCAGCGTTGAACAGGGGACCTATTTAGAAGCTTTCTTT | CSVEQGTYLEAFF
TRBD1 | TRBJ1-1 | TRBV11-1 | NA | TGTGCCAGCAGCTCCCTCCCGGGACAGGGGGCAATATGGTATGAAGCTTTCTTT | CASSSLPGQGAIWYEAFF
TRBD2 | TRBJ2-7 | TRBV7-8 | many | TGTGCCAGCAGCCCGCCGGGACTAGGGTACGAGCAGTACTTC | CASSPPGLGYEQYF
NA | TRBJ2-3 | TRBV12-5 | few | TGTGCTAGTGAAACCCACACAGATACGCAGTATTTT | CASETHTDTQYF
TRBD1 | TRBJ2-6 | TRBV7-9 | few | TGTGCCAGCAGACGAGACAGGGCCTCTGGGGCCAACGTCCTGACTTTC | CASRRDRASGANVLTF
NA | TRBJ2-1 | TRBV7-4 | few | TGTGCCAGCAGCTTAGTAGTGGACTTCTACAATGAGCAGTTCTTC | CASSLVVDFYNEQFF
NA | TRBJ1-5 | TRBV28 | NA | TGTGCCAGCAGCCCCGCCGACCGGGCTAGCGAGTCAAATCAGCCCCAGCATTTT | CASSPADRASESNQPQHF
NA | TRBJ1-6 | TRBV2 | NA | TGTGCCAGCACGGGACGGAAGAATTCACCCCTCCACTTT | CASTGRKNSPLHF
NA | TRBJ2-5 | TRBV4-2 | NA | TGTGCCAGCAGCCAAGATTTCCTTATCGGGGGCCGGGAGACCCAGTACTTC | CASSQDFLIGGRETQYF
TRBD1 | TRBJ1-6 | TRBV12-3/TRBV12-4 | many | TGTGCCAGCAGTATGGGACAGGGTAATTCACCCCTCCACTTT | CASSMGQGNSPLHF
NA | TRBJ2-5 | TRBV28 | few | TGTGCCAGCCACAAGGGCCGGGGACAAGGAAAAGAGACCCAGTACTTC | CASHKGRGQGKETQYF
TRBD2 | TRBJ2-7 | TRBV28 | few | TGTGCCAGCAGTTTTAGCCTAGCGGGTACCTACGAGCAGTACTTC | CASSFSLAGTYEQYF
TRBD1 | TRBJ1-2 | TRBV3-1 | many | TGTGCCAGCAGCCAAGATACGGGACAGGGGTTTCGTGGCTACACCTTC | CASSQDTGQGFRGYTF
NA | TRBJ2-1 | TRBV6-4 | many | TGTGCCAGCAGTGACTCAGCGACAAAATCTTACAATGAGCAGTTCTTC | CASSDSATKSYNEQFF
NA | TRBJ2-1 | TRBV7-9 | NA | TGTGCCAGCAGCCCCCGGGACACCAATGAGCAGTTCTTC | CASSPRDTNEQFF
NA | TRBJ1-2 | TRBV24-1 | NA | TGTGCCACCAGTGCCTCCAGGGGCCCCGTCGACGGCTACACCTTC | CATSASRGPVDGYTF
NA | TRBJ2-1 | TRBV3-1 | NA | TGTGCCTGCAGCCAAGATGACCCCCGGAGCAATGAGCAGTTCTTC | CACSQDDPRSNEQFF
TRBD2 | TRBJ2-7 | TRBV20-1 | few | TGCAGTGCTAGGAGGACTAGCGGGACCTACGAGCAGTACTTC | CSARRTSGTYEQYF
NA | TRBJ1-5 | TRBV5-5 | many | TGTGCCAGCAGGAGGGAGCCGGGAGGAAGCAATCAGCCCCAGCATTTT | CASRREPGGSNQPQHF
TRBD1 | TRBJ1-4 | TRBV27 | NA | TGTGCCAGCAGTATCCACAGGGGGACTAATGAAAAACTGTTTTTT | CASSIHRGTNEKLFF
NA | TRBJ1-1 | TRBV5-6 | NA | TGTGCCAGCAGCTTGACGGATCGTACCCAGGCTTTT | CASSLTDRTQAF
TRBD2 | TRBJ2-7 | TRBV20-1 | NA | TGCAGTGCTAGGCCGACTAGCGGGAACTCCTACGAGCAGTACTTC | CSARPTSGNSYEQYF
TRBD2 | TRBJ2-5 | TRBV7-8 | NA | TGTGCCAGCAGCCTTCGGACTAGGCAAGAGACCCAGTACTTC | CASSLRTRQETQYF
NA | TRBJ2-6 | TRBV5-6 | NA | TGTGCCAGCAGCGGAACGTTCTGGGGGGCCAACGTCCTGACTTTC | CASSGTFWGANVLTF